The T cell receptor beta chain under discussion was sequenced for a study of Ad26.COV2.S vaccination and SARS-CoV-2 variants. Study outcomes and limitations: Vaccinees reportedly had broad spike-specific CD8+ and CD4+ T cell responses. Breadth measured for non-spike TCRs was similar across vaccine and placebo recipients.

This clone was observed many times. Its antigen remains unidentified. Treatment described: some 20 received Ad26.COV2.S at low or high dose, single or two shots; a few received placebo; per-sample allocation not given. Day 63 after the first injection of vaccine or placebo was the sampling time. Sequenced by immunoSEQ multiplex PCR; TCRdb stores in-frame clones only, minus some. The table has almost 400,000 clones, approximately 89% seen once. The CDR3 spans 16 residues. Germline CDR1 MDHEN, CDR2 SYDVKM. With 5 bases removed from V and 2 bases from J, the gap between germline ends came to 19 bases. The J gene is TRBJ2-7, the V gene TRBV28; possible D gene TRBD2, 6 bases. This sequence originates from a person aged 18-60 years who received the Ad26.COV2.S COVID-19 vaccine or a placebo. Sequencing used peripheral blood, obtained in a trial of Ad26.COV2.S vaccine versus placebo. The chain's CDR3 is CASSPPGELAAYEQYF. DNA for the CDR3: TGTGCCAGCAGTCCACCGGGGGAGTTAGCGGCCTACGAGCAGTACTTC.